Included here is one T cell receptor (beta chain) sequence, with context. What it binds is not known. This record belongs to a study of beta chain features in type 1 diabetes. Expressed TCRB transcripts were sequenced because the entire RNA isolate underwent reverse transcription. Repertoires were generated with immunoSEQ multiplex PCR, while TCRdb's copy carries only in-frame clones and drops some. This sample has around 400,000 clones, with over 12% found just once. This CDR3 comprises 15 residues. The V and J ends lost 0 bases and 6 bases, in that order; junction bases with no gene match: 5. CDR1 and CDR2 (germline): MGHRA, YSYEKL. Study results and caveats: Whether HLA type affects TCRB rearrangement stayed undetermined in the present work.

This sequence was found in a woman between 18 and 30 years old in good health. V and J are TRBV4-1 and TRBJ1-5, with TRBD1 matching 7 bases. Sample: naive CD4+ T cells from blood. The CDR3 region has the DNA TGCGCCAGCAGCCAAGACCGACAGGGTGGTCAGCCCCAGCATTTT. Translating gives CASSQDRQGGQPQHF.